Listed here are 21 T cell receptor beta chains from one sample, sequenced in a study of post-analysis software for immune sequencing data. Study-level points and caveats: Patients showed TRBV5-6, TRBV5-1 and TRBV20-1 among 4 or 5 TRBV segments more frequent than in controls.

The authors incorporated unique molecular identifiers into the TCR beta cDNA libraries. TCRdb passed the PCR reads through MiXCR, listing each CDR3 protein once. The table has some 700,000 distinct CDR3 sequences, 55% to 60% seen once; the top ten hold approximately 10%. These receptors' targets are unknown. The sample was blood. These receptors all come from a girl under 10 years old with multiple sclerosis.

V gene TRBV29-1 combines with J gene TRBJ2-5; 9 nucleotides line up with TRBD2. CDR3 length: 15 residues. Unmatched junction bases numbered 7, after V lost 4 bases and J lost 1 base. Germline assignment: CDR1 SQVTM and CDR2 ANQGSEA. DNA of the CDR3: TGCAGCGTTGTGTTGACTAGCGGTACCCAAGAGACCCAGTACTTC. Protein: CSVVLTSGTQETQYF.

V usage is TRBV9 and J usage is TRBJ1-2; D remains unclear. Deletions cut 0 bases from V and 0 bases from J, with 12 bases between. This CDR3 has 16 residues. Germline assignment: CDR1 SGDLS and CDR2 YYNGEE. CDR3 protein: CASSVALHDPNYGYTF. The CDR3 nucleotides read TGTGCCAGCAGCGTAGCTCTACACGATCCTAACTATGGCTACACCTTC.

The chain carries TRBV29-1 and TRBJ1-1, with D perhaps matching TRBD1 (5 bases). From germline, CDR1 is SQVTM and CDR2 ANQGSEA. V dropped 4 bases and J dropped 6 bases, with 9 bases sitting between them. This CDR3 comprises 11 residues. The CDR3 here is CSVGGGAEAFF. The CDR3 DNA is TGCAGCGTTGGGGGGGGTGCTGAAGCTTTCTTT.

The chain has TRBV21-1 and TRBJ2-5. TRBV21-1 is recorded as a pseudogene. The length of the CDR3 is 13 residues. The CDR3 region is CASSKEVGETQYF. The CDR3 nucleotides are TGTGCCAGCAGCAAAGAGGTGGGGGAGACCCAGTACTTC.

The chain links TRBV29-1 to TRBJ2-1; 7 nucleotides align to TRBD2. Germline CDR1 reads SQVTM; CDR2 reads ANQGSEA. The CDR3 has 17 residues. V trimming: 0 bases; J trimming: 3 bases; junction bases outside the gene matches: 11. CDR3 sequence: CSVEDLRRSGDYNEQFF. The DNA of the CDR3 is TGCAGCGTTGAAGATCTTAGGAGGAGCGGGGACTACAATGAGCAGTTCTTC.

J is TRBJ2-3 and V is TRBV6-5, with 9 nucleotides matching TRBD1. This CDR3 is 17 amino acids long. Trimming took 0 bases from V and 2 from J; bases not matched to a gene: 6. CDR1 is MNHEY and CDR2 is SVGAGI in the germline V gene. CDR3 loop: CASSYSMGTGNTDTQYF. DNA of the CDR3: TGTGCCAGCAGTTACTCGATGGGGACAGGGAACACAGATACGCAGTATTTT.

The chain has TRBV20-1 and TRBJ2-5; D possibly matches TRBD1 or TRBD2 (6 bases each). Trimming removed 2 bases from V and 5 bases from J, with 15 bases in between. Germline CDR1 is DFQATT and CDR2 is SNEGSKA (reference sequence). The CDR3 is 14 residues long. The CDR3 here is CSARLPGARETQYF. The CDR3, as DNA: TGCAGTGCTAGATTGCCGGGGGCGAGGGAGACCCAGTACTTC.

The chain joins TRBV20-1 to TRBJ2-3, with D perhaps TRBD2 (5 bases). Per the germline V gene, CDR1 is DFQATT and CDR2 is SNEGSKA (reference sequence). The CDR3 loop spans 12 amino acids. Here the CDR3 reads CSLEETTDTQYF. DNA for the CDR3: TGCAGCCTGGAGGAGACCACAGATACGCAGTATTTT.

The chain links TRBV20-1 to TRBJ2-3; no clear D gene. Germline-derived CDR1 and CDR2 are DFQATT and SNEGSKA (reference sequence). The CDR3 length is 12 residues. The ends were cut back, 1 base at V and 5 bases at J, with 7 bases in the middle. CDR3 loop: CSARGSIDTQYF. The CDR3 nucleotides read TGCAGTGCTAGAGGGTCCATAGATACGCAGTATTTT.

This rearrangement joins TRBV7-9 to TRBJ2-5; tentative D call: TRBD2 (6 bases). Germline lookup yields CDR1 SEHNR and CDR2 FQNEAQ (reference sequence). Trimming took 2 bases from V and 3 from J, leaving 13 bases between them. The CDR3 extends over 15 amino acids. The CDR3 region has the DNA TGTGCCAGCAGCTTAATGCGGGGAGAGGAAGAGACCCAGTACTTC. This codes for CASSLMRGEEETQYF.

V and J are TRBV20-1 and TRBJ2-2; 8 positions agree with TRBD1. Germline V lookup: CDR1 DFQATT, CDR2 SNEGSKA (reference sequence). There are 14 residues in the CDR3. Trimming at V came to 1 base and at J to 5 bases, leaving 3 bases not matched to a gene. The CDR3 loop is CSARGGQVTGELFF. In nucleotides, the CDR3 is TGCAGTGCTAGAGGGGGACAGGTTACCGGGGAGCTGTTTTTT.

This rearrangement joins TRBV12-3 or TRBV12-4 to TRBJ1-2; D perhaps matches TRBD1 (5 bases). The CDR3 runs 12 residues. Between the trimmed V and J ends, which lost 8 bases and 4 bases, there was a span of 11 bases. The CDR3, as DNA: TGTGCCAGCGGTGAGACAGTCTATGGCTACACCTTC. This gives the protein CASGETVYGYTF.

On this clonotype itself: This sequence may be a read error, since a much larger clone differs from it by one base. V gene TRBV9 combines with J gene TRBJ2-7; possible D gene TRBD1, 5 bases. V was trimmed by 3 bases and J by 7 bases, leaving 11 bases between them. This CDR3 has 12 residues. The germline V gene encodes CDR1 SGDLS and CDR2 YYNGEE. The CDR3 DNA reads TGTGCCAGCAGCGCAGACAGTAATGAGCAGTACTTC. Protein: CASSADSNEQYF.

The V call is TRBV13, the J call TRBJ2-7; 9 nucleotides match TRBD1. V shed 5 bases and J 6 bases; nucleotides not matched to a gene: 8. Germline V gives CDR1 PRHDT, CDR2 FYEKMQ (reference sequence). The length of the CDR3 is 14 residues. CDR3 protein: CASSARDRVFEQYF. The CDR3 region has the DNA TGTGCCAGCAGCGCCCGGGACAGGGTATTCGAGCAGTACTTC.

V is TRBV19 and J is TRBJ2-7; weak D call: TRBD1 (5 bases). V was pared by 2 bases and J by 0 bases, with 11 bases between. The CDR3 is 15 amino acids. Germline CDR1 is LNHDA and CDR2 is SQIVND (reference sequence). CDR3 protein: CASSIQGRTSYEQYF. CDR3 in DNA: TGTGCCAGTAGTATACAGGGAAGGACCTCCTACGAGCAGTACTTC.

Here the CDR3 reads CASSHVAGVTDTQYF. CDR3 DNA: TGCGCCAGCAGCCACGTAGCGGGAGTCACAGATACGCAGTATTTT. The chain combines TRBV4-1 with TRBJ2-3, with TRBD2 identical over 9 bases. With 3 bases clipped from V and 2 bases from J, the junction kept 3 bases outside the gene matches. Germline values: CDR1 MGHRA, CDR2 YSYEKL. CDR3 length: 15 residues.

The chain is built from TRBV5-1 and TRBJ2-3, with 10 bases fitting TRBD2. The germline CDR1 and CDR2 sequences are SGHRS and YFSETQ. The CDR3 loop spans 19 amino acids. The V segment lost 2 bases and the J segment 2 bases; nucleotides outside the gene matches: 14. CDR3 DNA: TGCGCCAGCAGCTTCCCGACTAGCGGGCGAACTACTCTCACAGATACGCAGTATTTT. It is translated as CASSFPTSGRTTLTDTQYF. Full variable domain (outside the CDR3, taken from reference TRBV5-1 and TRBJ2-3): KAGVTQTPRYLIKTRGQQVTLSCSPISGHRSVSWYQQTPGQGLQFLFEYFSETQRNKGNFPGRFSGRQFSNSRSEMNVSTLELGDSALYLCASSFPTSGRTTLTDTQYFGPGTRLTVL.

The chain combines TRBV12-3 or TRBV12-4 with TRBJ2-5; D may correspond to TRBD1 or TRBD2 (5 bases each). The CDR3 covers 15 residues. V shed 6 bases and J shed 4 bases, with 18 bases lying between them. Here the CDR3 DNA reads TGTGCCAGCAGCCACCGGGCAGGGACGCCAGAGACCCAGTACTTC. Translated: CASSHRAGTPETQYF.

This chain joins TRBV9 and TRBJ2-7; TRBD2 agrees at 10 bases. Germline V gives CDR1 SGDLS, CDR2 YYNGEE. V trimming: 4 bases; J trimming: 3 bases; junction bases outside the gene matches: 7. This CDR3 comprises 15 residues. The DNA for the CDR3 is TGTGCCAGCAGCCCCCGAACTAGCGGGAACTACGAGCAGTACTTC. Protein: CASSPRTSGNYEQYF. Supplemented by reference TRBV9 and TRBJ2-7, the full variable domain reads DSGVTQTPKHLITATGQRVTLRCSPRSGDLSVYWYQQSLDQGLQFLIQYYNGEERAKGNILERFSAQQFPDLHSELNLSSLELGDSALYFCASSPRTSGNYEQYFGPGTRLTVT.

This clonotype was recorded only once. As DNA, the CDR3 is TGTGCCAGCAGTGACCAAGACAGCTACACTACCTACGAGCAGTACTTC. Its protein product is CASSDQDSYTTYEQYF. J is TRBJ2-7 and V is TRBV6-1; weak D call: TRBD1 (5 bases). This CDR3 spans 16 amino acids. V gave up 3 bases and J gave up 2 bases, with 17 bases separating them. CDR1 is MNHNS and CDR2 is SASEGT in the germline V gene.

The chain combines TRBV29-1 with TRBJ1-2; no firm D call. Germline V gives CDR1 SQVTM, CDR2 ANQGSEA. Trimming cost V 4 bases and J 3 bases, with 6 bases left between them. The CDR3 length is 11 residues. The CDR3 DNA sequence: TGCAGCGTTGTTATTTACTATGGCTACACCTTC. Its protein is CSVVIYYGYTF.